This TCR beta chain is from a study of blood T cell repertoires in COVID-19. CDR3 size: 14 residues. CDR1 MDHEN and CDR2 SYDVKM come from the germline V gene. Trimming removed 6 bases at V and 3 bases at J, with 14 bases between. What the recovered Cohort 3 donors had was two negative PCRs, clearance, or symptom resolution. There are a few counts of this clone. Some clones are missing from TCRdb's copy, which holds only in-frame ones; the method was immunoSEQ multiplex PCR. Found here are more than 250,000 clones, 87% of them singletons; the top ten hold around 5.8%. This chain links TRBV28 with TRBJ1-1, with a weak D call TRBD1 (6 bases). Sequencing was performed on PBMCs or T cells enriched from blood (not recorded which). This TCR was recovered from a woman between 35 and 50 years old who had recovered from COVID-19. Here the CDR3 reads CASRLTGYYTEAFF. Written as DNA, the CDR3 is TGTGCCAGCAGGTTAACAGGGTACTACACTGAAGCTTTCTTT.